This record concerns one TCR beta chain sequence. Its antigen is still unknown. Base quality data are lacking; no much larger clone is found one base away. The sample belongs to a study of control samples from healthy donors and cancer patients (dated by TCRdb to the early 2020s). Here V drops 5 bases and J drops 4 bases, and the junction holds 15 bases not matched to any gene. The CDR3 covers 18 residues, taking in both the cysteine and the phenylalanine. The only DNA kept is the CDR3, 54 bases in frame from the first base. Based on the germline V gene (reference sequence), the CDR1 and CDR2 sequences are MNHNY and SVGAGI. Preparation of the library involved the immunoSEQ multiplex PCR assay. This immuneACCESS table, as held by TCRdb, lists in-frame sequences with V and J called but not all clones. Of the missing ones, under half trace to an unresolved V gene in checked studies; the others have no known cause. The sample table shows some 120,000 clones, and about nine tenths are seen once. The top ten clones comprise about 8.7% of the sample.

This receptor chain uses TRBV6-6 and TRBJ2-5; a stretch of 11 junction bases matches TRBD2. This receptor was identified in a man aged 40-50 years in good health. The sample taken for sequencing was blood. The CDR3 sequence is CASSPKPGLAGRPETQYF. In nucleotide form, the sequence is TGTGCCAGCAGTCCTAAACCAGGACTAGCGGGTCGACCAGAGACCCAGTACTTC.